This entry lists 9 T cell receptor beta chains sequenced from one sample in a study of T cells after yellow fever vaccination. One entry per CDR3 protein results from TCRdb running MiXCR on the 5' RACE reads. The sample has some 350,000 distinct CDR3 sequences; more than 9% are singletons. Sample: PBMCs, taken on the day of the first yellow fever vaccination. The receptors were gathered from a man aged 18 to 35 who received the YFV17D yellow fever vaccine.

This chain joins TRBV5-6 and TRBJ2-2; unclear D gene. V lost 2 bases, J lost 6 bases, and 5 bases lay in between. Germline V gene data show CDR1 as SGHDT and CDR2 as YYEEEE. The CDR3 extends over 12 amino acids. CDR3 coding DNA: TGTGCCAGCAGCTTCCTGGCCGGGGAGCTGTTTTTT. Protein product: CASSFLAGELFF.

V usage is TRBV5-1 and J usage is TRBJ1-1, with 8 positions matching TRBD1. V was clipped by 2 bases and J by 1 base; unmatched bases: 7. Germline CDR1 SGHRS, CDR2 YFSETQ. The CDR3 loop spans 16 amino acids. The CDR3 bases are TGCGCCAGCAGCTTACCCCGGGACAGGTGGAACACTGAAGCTTTCTTT. Amino acids: CASSLPRDRWNTEAFF.

This clonotype was detected a few times. V is TRBV5-1 and J is TRBJ2-5; D ambiguous. CDR1 is SGHRS and CDR2 is YFSETQ in the germline V gene. The V and J ends lost 3 bases and 5 bases respectively, with 11 bases between them. This CDR3 has 13 amino acids. In nucleotides, the CDR3 is TGCGCCAGCAGCTCCCGGGCCGGGGAGACCCAGTACTTC. This encodes CASSSRAGETQYF.

In its sample, this clonotype was seen a few times. The chain recombines TRBV4-3 with TRBJ1-2, with D possibly TRBD1 on 5 matching bases. The CDR3 has 18 residues. V shed 0 bases and J shed 4 bases, with 21 bases lying between them. Germline lookup yields CDR1 LGHNA and CDR2 YSLEER. The CDR3 nucleotides are TGCGCCAGCAGCCAAGATACCCTCGGCAGGGAATGGGCCTATGGCTACACCTTC. This gives the protein CASSQDTLGREWAYGYTF.

The chain uses TRBV27 and TRBJ1-1; 11 nucleotides line up with TRBD1. The V segment lost 5 bases and the J segment 6 bases; nucleotides outside the gene matches: 5. The CDR3 extends over 14 amino acids. CDR1 is MNHEY and CDR2 is SMNVEV in the germline V gene (reference sequence). The CDR3 DNA is TGTGCCAGCAGTCACGGACAGGGGGCGGCTGAAGCTTTCTTT. Amino acids: CASSHGQGAAEAFF.

The rearrangement links TRBV5-1 to TRBJ2-2; D uncertain. CDR1 SGHRS and CDR2 YFSETQ come from the germline V gene. The CDR3 contains 14 residues. V lost 3 bases to trimming and J lost 0 bases, with 6 bases between them. Here the CDR3 DNA reads TGCGCCAGCAGCTCGACACCGAACACCGGGGAGCTGTTTTTT. Its protein product is CASSSTPNTGELFF.

CDR3 sequence: CASSPSLGLREQYF. The CDR3 bases are TGTGCCAGCAGCCCTTCGTTAGGGCTGAGGGAGCAGTACTTC. This chain uses TRBV3-1 with TRBJ2-7, with D unclear. V was cut by 4 bases and J by 7 bases, with 17 bases left in between. CDR3 length: 14 amino acids. Germline CDR1 LGHDT, CDR2 YNNKEL (reference sequence).

This clonotype was picked up many times. The rearrangement links TRBV5-5 to TRBJ1-4; D is unclear. Trimming cost V 4 bases and J 3 bases, with 19 bases left between them. Per germline, CDR1 SGHKS and CDR2 YYEKEE (reference sequence). The CDR3 runs 17 residues. The CDR3 DNA follows: TGTGCCAGCAGCGGCCGTGGATCGGCAGGTGCTAATGAAAAACTGTTTTTT. The encoded protein is CASSGRGSAGANEKLFF.

The J gene is TRBJ2-2, the V gene TRBV20-1; tentative D call: TRBD2 (6 bases). From germline, CDR1 is DFQATT and CDR2 SNEGSKA (reference sequence). Trimming shortened V by 3 bases and J by 6 bases, and 11 bases separated the two germline ends. The CDR3 covers 13 residues. The CDR3 DNA is TGCAGTGCTAGTCCCAGGAGGGCCGGGGAGCTGTTTTTT. Translating gives CSASPRRAGELFF.